This T cell receptor beta chain was obtained from a study of T-cell reconstitution after alpha-beta-depleted transplantation in children. As regards this clonotype: Its antigen is as yet unknown.

Researchers prepared the TCRbeta library using unique molecular identifiers, the study reports. TCRdb redid the calling of the PCR reads with MiXCR, one entry per CDR3 protein. The data show about 640,000 distinct CDR3 sequences, around 13% seen once. V lost 6 bases and J lost 4; bases outside the gene matches: 12. This CDR3 spans 17 amino acids. Germline V CDR1 and CDR2: LNHDA, SQIVND (reference sequence). Notes on the study in general: Reportedly, alpha-beta T cells present about two months post-transplant originated from several hundred expanded clones of graft origin. Among T cells one year after transplant, newly produced cells accounted for most counts and diversity.

The sequencing used PBMCs, mostly from graft donor cells, collected 360 days after TCRalphabeta/CD19-depleted stem cell transplant. The receptor's source is a male patient aged 5 to 17 who had a stem cell transplant for acute myeloid leukemia, so the T cells may come from the graft donor. The V gene is TRBV19, the J gene TRBJ2-1; 10 nucleotides line up with TRBD2. The CDR3 DNA reads TGTGCCAGTAGCCAATCCACCGGACTAGCGGATTACAATGAGCAGTTCTTC. This codes for CASSQSTGLADYNEQFF.